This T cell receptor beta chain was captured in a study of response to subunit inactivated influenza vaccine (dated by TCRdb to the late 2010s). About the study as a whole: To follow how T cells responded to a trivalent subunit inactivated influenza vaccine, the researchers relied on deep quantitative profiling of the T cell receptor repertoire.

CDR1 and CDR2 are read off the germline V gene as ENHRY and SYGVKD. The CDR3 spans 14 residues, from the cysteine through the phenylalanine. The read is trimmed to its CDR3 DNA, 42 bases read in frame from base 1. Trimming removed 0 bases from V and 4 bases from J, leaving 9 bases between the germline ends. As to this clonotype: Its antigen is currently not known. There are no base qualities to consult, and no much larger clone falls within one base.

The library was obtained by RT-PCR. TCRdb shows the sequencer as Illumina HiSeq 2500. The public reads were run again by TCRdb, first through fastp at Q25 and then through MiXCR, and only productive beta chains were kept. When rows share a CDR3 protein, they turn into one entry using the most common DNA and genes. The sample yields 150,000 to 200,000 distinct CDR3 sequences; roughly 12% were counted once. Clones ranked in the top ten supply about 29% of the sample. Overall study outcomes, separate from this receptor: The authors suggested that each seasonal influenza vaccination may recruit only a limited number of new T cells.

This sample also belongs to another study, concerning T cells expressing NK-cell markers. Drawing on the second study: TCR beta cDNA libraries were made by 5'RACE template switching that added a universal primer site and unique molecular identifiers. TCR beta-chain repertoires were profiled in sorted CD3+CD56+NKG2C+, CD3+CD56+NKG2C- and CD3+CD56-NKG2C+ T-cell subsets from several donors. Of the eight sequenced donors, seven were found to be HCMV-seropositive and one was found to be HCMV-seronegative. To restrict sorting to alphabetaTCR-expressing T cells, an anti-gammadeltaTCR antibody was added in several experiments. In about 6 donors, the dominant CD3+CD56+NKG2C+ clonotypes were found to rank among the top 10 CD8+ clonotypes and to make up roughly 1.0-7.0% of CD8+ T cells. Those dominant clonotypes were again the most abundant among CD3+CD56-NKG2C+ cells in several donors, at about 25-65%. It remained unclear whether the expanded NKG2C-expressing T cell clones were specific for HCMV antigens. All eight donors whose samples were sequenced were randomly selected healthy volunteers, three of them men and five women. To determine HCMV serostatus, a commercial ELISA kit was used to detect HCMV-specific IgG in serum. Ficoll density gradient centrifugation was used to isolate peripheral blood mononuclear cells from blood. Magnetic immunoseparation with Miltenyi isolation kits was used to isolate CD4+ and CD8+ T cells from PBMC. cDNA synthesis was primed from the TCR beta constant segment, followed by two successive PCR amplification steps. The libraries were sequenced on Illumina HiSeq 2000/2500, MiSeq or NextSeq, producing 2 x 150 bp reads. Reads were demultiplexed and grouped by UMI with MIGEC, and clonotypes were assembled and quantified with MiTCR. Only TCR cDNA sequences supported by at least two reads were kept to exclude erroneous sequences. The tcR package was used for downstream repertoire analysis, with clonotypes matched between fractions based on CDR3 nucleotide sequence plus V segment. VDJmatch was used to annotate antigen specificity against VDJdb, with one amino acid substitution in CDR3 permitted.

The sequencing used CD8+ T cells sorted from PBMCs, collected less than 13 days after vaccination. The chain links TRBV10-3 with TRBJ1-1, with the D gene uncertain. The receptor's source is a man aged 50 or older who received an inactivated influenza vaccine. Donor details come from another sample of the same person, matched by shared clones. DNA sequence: TGTGCCATCAGTGAGTCACGAGGGTCCACTGAAGCTTTCTTT. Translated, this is CAISESRGSTEAFF.